These 21 T cell receptor beta chains were all obtained from the same sample, sequenced in a study of blood T cell repertoires in COVID-19. The data were produced by immunoSEQ multiplex PCR, yet TCRdb's version contains in-frame clones alone and is incomplete. The top ten clones hold 1% to 1.3% of a sample with fewer than 300,000 clones, around 90% of them seen once. What was sequenced was PBMCs or T cells enriched from blood (not recorded which). The receptors shown here come from a young woman who had recovered from COVID-19.

The chain carries TRBV6-6 and TRBJ2-7; possibly TRBD2 for D (6 bases). The CDR3 is 14 amino acids. The germline V and J ends were trimmed by 6 bases and 0 bases, with 12 bases remaining between them. Germline V gene lookup returns CDR1 MNHNY and CDR2 SVGAGI (reference sequence). CDR3 DNA: TGTGCCAGCAGCCGGGACTCAAACTCCTACGAGCAGTACTTC. Translated: CASSRDSNSYEQYF.

V and J are TRBV7-9 and TRBJ1-5; 7 nucleotides agree with TRBD1. Germline V gene lookup returns CDR1 SEHNR and CDR2 FQNEAQ (reference sequence). Unmatched junction bases numbered 7, after V lost 5 bases and J lost 3 bases. The CDR3 contains 15 residues. The DNA for the CDR3 is TGTGCCAGCAGCCGAACGACAGGGTTCAATCAGCCCCAGCATTTT. Protein sequence: CASSRTTGFNQPQHF.

This sequence joins TRBV28 and TRBJ1-6; D ambiguous. The germline CDR1 and CDR2 sequences are MDHEN and SYDVKM. V lost 2 bases and J lost 0, with 11 bases in between. The CDR3 loop spans 17 amino acids. The chain's CDR3 is CASSLMGESSYNSPLHF. The CDR3 nucleotides are TGTGCCAGCAGTTTAATGGGCGAAAGCTCCTATAATTCACCCCTCCACTTT.

J is TRBJ1-5 and V is TRBV30; 8 bases map to TRBD1. The CDR3 runs to 16 residues. J gave up 6 bases and V 1 base, and 11 bases lay outside the gene matches. Per the germline V gene, CDR1 is GTSNPN and CDR2 is SVGIG (reference sequence). CDR3 sequence reads: CAWSGTSGQAAQPQHF. The CDR3 region has the DNA TGTGCCTGGAGTGGTACTTCGGGACAGGCGGCTCAGCCCCAGCATTTT.

The rearrangement links TRBV3-1 (or the pseudogene TRBV3-2) to TRBJ2-1, with 8 bases identical to TRBD2. Germline CDR1 reads LGHDT; CDR2 reads YNNKEL (reference sequence). The CDR3 is 16 amino acids. V dropped 5 bases and J dropped 2; count of bases not matched to a gene: 8. The CDR3 is CASSSGLAGPYNEQFF. CDR3 coding DNA: TGTGCCAGCAGCAGCGGACTAGCCGGACCCTACAATGAGCAGTTCTTC.

The gene calls are TRBV5-1 and TRBJ1-5; 7 nucleotides line up with TRBD1. Germline-derived CDR1 and CDR2 are SGHRS and YFSETQ. The CDR3 sequence is 13 residues long. Germline trimming cut 2 bases from V and 11 bases from J; bases unmatched to any gene: 7. The CDR3 DNA is TGCGCCAGCAGCTTAACAGGGGAAGGGACCCAGCATTTT. Translating it yields CASSLTGEGTQHF.

The chain has TRBV4-1 and TRBJ2-5; tentative D call: TRBD1 (6 bases). There are 17 residues in the CDR3. V lost 0 bases and J lost 1, with 15 bases in between. Per germline, CDR1 MGHRA and CDR2 YSYEKL. DNA of the CDR3: TGCGCCAGCAGCCAAGATCCCCCAGGGGTACTCCAAGAGACCCAGTACTTC. Amino acids: CASSQDPPGVLQETQYF.

The chain carries TRBV6-5 and TRBJ2-1, with a possible D match to TRBD2 (6 bases). The CDR3 length is 13 residues. The V end was cut by 9 bases, the J end by 7 bases, with 16 bases between. The germline V gene has CDR1 MNHEY and CDR2 SVGAGI. The CDR3 region has the DNA TGTGCCAGTTCGACCTTTGCGGGGAATGAGCAGTTCTTC. Translated, it gives CASSTFAGNEQFF.

The V gene is TRBV7-2, the J gene TRBJ1-5; a weak D match, TRBD1 (5 bases). Trimming took off 1 base at V and 5 bases at J, with 12 bases between the two ends. This CDR3 is 15 amino acids long. CDR1 is SGHTA, CDR2 FQGNSA, per germline. The CDR3 sequence is CASSLVLTADQPQHF. CDR3 bases: TGTGCCAGCAGCTTAGTACTGACAGCTGATCAGCCCCAGCATTTT.

Here the CDR3 DNA reads TGTGCCACCAGCAGAGAAGGGGGAAGTAATGAAAAACTGTTTTTT. This encodes CATSREGGSNEKLFF. The chain is built from TRBV15 and TRBJ1-4, with D maybe TRBD1 (6 bases). This CDR3 is built from 15 residues. Germline V gene lookup returns CDR1 LNHNV and CDR2 YYDKDF (reference sequence). Trimming shortened V by 0 bases and J by 4 bases, and 9 bases separated the two germline ends.

The chain recombines TRBV9 with TRBJ2-1; D is possibly TRBD2 (6 bases). The ends were cut back, 1 base at V and 2 bases at J, with 10 bases in the middle. Germline lookup yields CDR1 SGDLS and CDR2 YYNGEE. This CDR3 has 15 amino acids. CDR3 sequence: CASSVNGSPYNEQFF. The CDR3 region has the DNA TGTGCCAGCAGCGTAAACGGGAGCCCCTACAATGAGCAGTTCTTC.

The chain has TRBV4-3 and TRBJ1-5, with a possible D match to TRBD1 (5 bases). The germline V and J ends were trimmed by 0 bases and 2 bases, with 11 bases remaining between them. Germline V gene sequence: CDR1 LGHNA, CDR2 YSLEER. This CDR3 region has 16 residues. The CDR3 protein is CASSQDLGHGNQPQHF. For the CDR3, the DNA is TGCGCCAGCAGCCAAGATTTGGGGCATGGCAATCAGCCCCAGCATTTT.

This clone was detected a few times. This chain links TRBV23-1 with TRBJ2-7, with D possibly TRBD2 on 5 matching bases. TRBV23-1 is sorted into the ORF group, with uncertain function. V lost 4 bases, J lost 5 bases, and 24 bases lay in between. This CDR3 has 17 residues. Written as DNA, the CDR3 is TGCGCCAGCAGTCCCCCTTGGGAAGGGAGTTTACTTAACGAGCAGTACTTC. It translates to CASSPPWEGSLLNEQYF.

The chain combines TRBV5-1 with TRBJ2-7, with 10 bases matching TRBD2. CDR1 is SGHRS and CDR2 is YFSETQ in the germline V gene. The CDR3 sequence is 17 residues long. With V trimmed by 1 base and J by 3 bases, 10 bases remained unmatched. This CDR3 is CASSLRPASGSIYEQYF. CDR3 DNA: TGCGCCAGCAGCTTGCGCCCCGCTAGCGGGAGTATCTACGAGCAGTACTTC.

The count of this clone is one. The chain joins TRBV18 to TRBJ2-1; TRBD2 aligns across 8 bases. Germline-derived CDR1 and CDR2 are KGHSH and LQKENI. The CDR3 is made up of 18 amino acids. V lost 2 bases, J lost 4 bases, and 13 bases stayed unmatched. In nucleotides, the CDR3 is TGTGCCAGCTCACCAACTACCCCGGGACTAGGGGAATACAATGAGCAGTTCTTC. Translation gives CASSPTTPGLGEYNEQFF.

V usage is TRBV5-1 and J usage is TRBJ1-4; 7 bases are a match to TRBD1. CDR3 length: 16 residues. J gave up 5 bases and V 0 bases, and 7 bases lay outside the gene matches. The germline V gene encodes CDR1 SGHRS and CDR2 YFSETQ. The CDR3 DNA reads TGCGCCAGCAGCTTGGACTCGGGACAGCTAAATGAAAAACTGTTTTTT. Its translation is CASSLDSGQLNEKLFF.

The V gene is TRBV28, the J gene TRBJ1-2; 9 bases align to TRBD1. The CDR3 has 17 residues. Germline V gives CDR1 MDHEN, CDR2 SYDVKM. V shed 5 bases and J 2 bases; nucleotides not matched to a gene: 12. CDR3 region: CASSQPTGGPENYGYTF. The CDR3, as DNA: TGTGCCAGCAGTCAACCTACAGGGGGCCCGGAAAACTATGGCTACACCTTC.

This chain links TRBV4-2 with TRBJ2-1; 9 bases match TRBD1. The CDR3 is 15 residues long. The germline V gene has CDR1 LGHNA and CDR2 YNFKEQ. The V gene end was trimmed by 4 bases and the J gene end by 8 bases; junction bases not matched to a gene: 9. The CDR3 DNA follows: TGTGCCAGCAGCCCTCCACCGGGACAGGGCTATGAGCAGTTCTTC. Amino acids: CASSPPPGQGYEQFF.

The rearrangement joins TRBV5-5 to TRBJ2-1; D is ambiguous. Trimming took off 2 bases at V and 1 base at J, with 7 bases between the two ends. The CDR3 spans 14 residues. Germline-derived CDR1 and CDR2 are SGHKS and YYEKEE (reference sequence). The CDR3 is CASSFGLSYNEQFF. In nucleotides, the CDR3 is TGTGCCAGCAGCTTTGGGCTATCCTACAATGAGCAGTTCTTC.

V gene TRBV5-3 combines with J gene TRBJ1-5, with 7 bases aligning to TRBD1. TRBV5-3 is reported as an ORF; its role is uncertain. CDR3 length: 14 residues. Trimming took 4 bases from V and 3 from J; bases not matched to a gene: 4. CDR3 bases: TGTGCCAGAAGCCACAGGGGAAACAATCAGCCCCAGCATTTT. Translating it yields CARSHRGNNQPQHF.

About this clone: Germline is not matched at one junction end, which may reflect a read error. The chain couples TRBV7-7 to TRBJ2-2; TRBD1 matches at 10 bases. The germline gives CDR1 SSHAT, CDR2 FNYEAQ (reference sequence). The CDR3 covers 15 residues. Here the CDR3 DNA reads TGTGCTAGCAGCCCGAGGGACAGGGGTGGCGGGGAGCTGTTTTTT. This codes for CASSPRDRGGGELFF.